A selection of T cell receptor beta chains follows, all from one sample in a study of T cell repertoires in cytomegalovirus infection. A single record per CDR3 protein comes from TCRdb applying MiXCR to the reads. Altogether about 570,000 distinct CDR3 sequences are present, 40% being singletons, with the ten largest covering around 46%. Their antigens remain unidentified. Material: cultured PBMCs, obtained from culture after CMV antigen stimulation. Source of these receptors: a human donor in good health (CMV status not recorded). Some clones in this sample may be carry-over from other donors' samples. Each CDR3 is given with its conserved first and last residue. The D gene is left open where the match is weak. Clone size, where shown, is once, few, many, or a class for clones that have expanded.

>TRBV11-3|TRBD1|TRBJ2-7|NA
TGTGCCAGCAGCTTACAGGGGGACCTTTACGAGCAGTACTTC
CASSLQGDLYEQYF
>TRBV7-4|TRBD1|TRBJ1-5|NA
TGTGCCAGCAGCTTGGGACAGGGACACCCTCAGCCCCAGCATTTT
CASSLGQGHPQPQHF
>TRBV18|TRBD2|TRBJ2-1|NA
TGTGCCAGCTCACCACATGAGGGAGGGCCCCTCTACAATGAGCAGTTCTTC
CASSPHEGGPLYNEQFF
>TRBV10-3|NA|TRBJ2-7|NA
TGTGCCATCAGTGTCCGGGGTGTAGGTTACGAGCAGTACTTC
CAISVRGVGYEQYF
>TRBV4-3|TRBD2|TRBJ2-3|few
TGCGCCAGCAGCCAACAAAGCGGCGGGAGCGATACGCAGTATTTT
CASSQQSGGSDTQYF
>TRBV20-1|TRBD1|TRBJ1-2|NA
TGCAGTGCTAGAGATCCTGGACAGGGGGCATCTGGCTACACCTTC
CSARDPGQGASGYTF
>TRBV4-2|TRBD2|TRBJ2-5|NA
TGTGCCAGCAGCCAAGAGTTAGCGGGGGAGACCCAGTACTTC
CASSQELAGETQYF
>TRBV7-2|TRBD2|TRBJ2-5|NA
TGTGCCAGCAGCTTAAGGGGGACTAGTCAAGAGACCCAGTACTTC
CASSLRGTSQETQYF
>TRBV7-2|NA|TRBJ2-7|NA
TGTGCCAGCAGCCCAGCAGGGACCCCCTACGAGCAGTACTTC
CASSPAGTPYEQYF
>TRBV20-1|NA|TRBJ1-3|NA
TGTGGGGGAGGGGCGGGGGAGTCTGGAAACACCATATATTTT
CGGGAGESGNTIYF
>TRBV5-1|NA|TRBJ2-1|NA
TGCGCCAGCAGCTTGGGAGCGAGGACATTTTACAATGAGCAGTTCTTC
CASSLGARTFYNEQFF
>TRBV6-1|NA|TRBJ2-5|NA
TGTGCCAGCAGAACCCAGAGCTATACCCAGTACTTC
CASRTQSYTQYF
>TRBV5-4|TRBD1|TRBJ1-1|NA
TGTGCCAGCAGCCGAGGAGACAGGGGGTATGAAGCTTTCTTT
CASSRGDRGYEAFF
>TRBV6-1|NA|TRBJ2-3|NA
TGTGCCAGCAGCCGTCTGACTAGCACAGATACGCAGTATTTT
CASSRLTSTDTQYF